Shown below are 22 T cell receptor beta chains from a single sample sequenced in a study of T cells in Graves' hyperthyroidism and ophthalmopathy. Amplification targeted TCR beta CDR3 regions from RNA transcripts. Initially, a first-round RT-PCR of the TCR CDR3 employed the HTBI primer set. TCRdb processed the multiplex PCR reads anew with MiXCR; each CDR3 protein has one entry. The sample has 640,000 or so distinct CDR3 sequences, roughly 14% seen once. The sample taken for sequencing was blood. These receptors were obtained from a woman in her thirties or forties with Graves' ophthalmopathy.

CDR3 amino acids: CASSSPTGGGGEAFF. CDR3 in DNA: TGTGCCAGCAGTTCGCCGACAGGGGGCGGGGGTGAAGCTTTCTTT. This chain uses TRBV28 with TRBJ1-1, with 10 positions matching TRBD1. The CDR3 loop spans 15 amino acids. Germline V gives CDR1 MDHEN, CDR2 SYDVKM. V trimming: 4 bases; J trimming: 7 bases; junction bases outside the gene matches: 9.

This clonotype was counted a few times. This chain uses TRBV3-1 with TRBJ2-2; D gene uncertain. The V gene lost 1 base and the J gene lost 2 bases, with 5 bases spanning the gap. Germline V gives CDR1 LGHDT, CDR2 YNNKEL (reference sequence). The CDR3 length is 14 residues. The CDR3 region has the DNA TGTGCCAGCAGCCAAGCCCTAAACACCGGGGAGCTGTTTTTT. Amino acids: CASSQALNTGELFF.

This clonotype was seen ten or more times. The rearrangement uses TRBV11-2 and TRBJ1-2; D call uncertain. V was clipped by 1 base and J by 4 bases, with 13 bases between them. The CDR3 sequence is 15 residues long. Per germline, CDR1 SGHAT and CDR2 FQNNGV. The CDR3 region is CASSLVANTRYGYTF. CDR3 coding DNA: TGTGCCAGCAGCTTAGTGGCGAACACCCGCTATGGCTACACCTTC.

This clonotype was counted ten times or more. This sequence joins TRBV6-5 and TRBJ2-5, with unresolved D. Per germline, CDR1 MNHEY and CDR2 SVGAGI. The V end lost 5 bases, the J end lost 0 bases, and 16 bases lay between the germline ends. This CDR3 comprises 16 residues. This chain's CDR3 is CASSTPLGRDQETQYF. The CDR3 nucleotides are TGTGCCAGCAGTACCCCTCTGGGTAGGGACCAAGAGACCCAGTACTTC.

This clonotype came up many times. The chain has TRBV24-1 and TRBJ2-5, with TRBD2 identical over 11 bases. V trimming: 5 bases; J trimming: 2 bases; junction bases outside the gene matches: 6. The CDR3 totals 16 residues. Germline V gives CDR1 KGHDR, CDR2 SFDVKD. The CDR3 DNA sequence: TGTGCCACCAGTGCTGGGACTAGCGGTTTACAAGAGACCCAGTACTTC. It yields the protein CATSAGTSGLQETQYF.

This clonotype showed up just a few times. The V call is TRBV7-3, the J call TRBJ2-7; TRBD2 might be the D (6 bases). CDR3 size: 14 residues. Trimming pared 5 bases from V and 3 bases from J, leaving 14 bases between. Germline V CDR1 and CDR2: SGHTA, FQGTGA. This chain's CDR3 is CASSPPREIYEQYF. The CDR3 DNA reads TGTGCCAGCAGCCCTCCCCGGGAGATCTACGAGCAGTACTTC.

Concerning this clonotype: One junction end disagrees with the germline gene, perhaps due to a read error. CDR3 DNA: TGCAGCGGTGAAGTGGCGCAAGGGGGCTACGAGCAGTACTTC. It yields the protein CSGEVAQGGYEQYF. V is TRBV29-1 and J is TRBJ2-7; possibly TRBD1 for D (6 bases). Germline lookup yields CDR1 SQVTM and CDR2 ANQGSEA. This CDR3 is built from 14 residues.

The rearrangement links TRBV20-1 to TRBJ2-7, with D perhaps given as TRBD1 or TRBD2 (5 bases each). The CDR3 is made up of 14 amino acids. Looked up from germline, CDR1 is DFQATT and CDR2 is SNEGSKA (reference sequence). V was trimmed by 3 bases and J by 3 bases, leaving 15 bases between them. The DNA of the CDR3 is TGCAGTGCTAGGGAACCCGGGGCCCGCTACGAGCAGTACTTC. This codes for CSAREPGARYEQYF.

In this sample, this clonotype turned up a few times. The gene calls are TRBV9 and TRBJ1-2; maybe TRBD1 (6 bases). The germline V and J ends were trimmed by 3 bases and 5 bases, with 14 bases remaining between them. CDR1 and CDR2 from the germline V gene are SGDLS and YYNGEE. The CDR3 sequence is 14 residues long. The CDR3 region is CASSARGQVYGYTF. CDR3 coding DNA: TGTGCCAGCAGCGCGAGGGGACAAGTATATGGCTACACCTTC.

This clonotype was seen repeatedly, ten times or more. The chain is built from TRBV28 and TRBJ1-3; 7 nucleotides align to TRBD1. In germline, CDR1 is MDHEN, CDR2 SYDVKM. CDR3 size: 16 residues. V gave up 1 base and J gave up 0 bases; unmatched junction bases: 3. The CDR3 coding sequence is TGTGCCAGCAGTTTATTGGGACAGCCCTCTGGAAACACCATATATTTT. It codes for CASSLLGQPSGNTIYF.

This clonotype was seen at least ten times. This chain connects TRBV27 to TRBJ2-7, with 10 bases that match TRBD2. With 5 bases clipped from V and 2 bases from J, the junction kept 9 bases outside the gene matches. The CDR3 is 16 residues long. From germline, CDR1 is MNHEY and CDR2 SMNVEV (reference sequence). CDR3 in amino acids: CASSPSGSPIPYEQYF. The CDR3 DNA sequence: TGTGCCAGCAGTCCTAGCGGGAGCCCCATTCCCTACGAGCAGTACTTC.

This chain connects TRBV12-3 or TRBV12-4 to TRBJ1-1, with D perhaps TRBD1 (6 bases). V was cut by 4 bases and J by 5 bases, with 14 bases left in between. The CDR3 sequence is 14 residues long. DNA of the CDR3: TGTGCCAGCAGTTCAGTACCAGGGGTGACTGAAGCTTTCTTT. Protein sequence: CASSSVPGVTEAFF.

This clonotype was counted ten times or more. V gene TRBV7-6 combines with J gene TRBJ2-2; 10 bases map to TRBD1. CDR3 size: 15 residues. Per the germline V gene, CDR1 is SGHVS and CDR2 is FNYEAQ. The ends lost 2 bases at V and 6 bases at J; junction bases unmatched: 3. CDR3 sequence reads: CASSLSGQGAGELFF. In DNA form, the CDR3 reads TGTGCCAGCAGCTTAAGCGGACAGGGGGCCGGGGAGCTGTTTTTT.

This clonotype was found a few times. This chain connects TRBV29-1 to TRBJ1-1; D may be TRBD1 (5 bases). In germline, CDR1 is SQVTM, CDR2 ANQGSEA. The CDR3 consists of 11 residues. The ends were cut back, 7 bases at V and 5 bases at J, with 11 bases in the middle. The CDR3 here is CSARWGTEAFF. The CDR3 DNA reads as TGCAGCGCCCGATGGGGGACTGAAGCTTTCTTT.

This clonotype was observed at least ten times. The rearrangement uses TRBV30 and TRBJ2-7, with D unclear. The CDR3 is 14 amino acids. Per germline, CDR1 GTSNPN and CDR2 SVGIG (reference sequence). Trimming removed 0 bases from V and 2 bases from J, with 11 bases in between. CDR3 region: CAWSVLRGTYEQYF. The DNA for the CDR3 is TGTGCCTGGAGTGTACTTCGAGGCACCTACGAGCAGTACTTC.

V gene TRBV6-5 combines with J gene TRBJ2-7; D is uncertain. Trimming took 2 bases from V and 7 from J, leaving 6 bases between them. In germline, CDR1 is MNHEY, CDR2 SVGAGI. The CDR3 is 11 residues long. CDR3 in amino acids: CASSYLLEQYF. As DNA, the CDR3 is TGTGCCAGCAGTTACCTATTGGAGCAGTACTTC.

This clonotype was picked up many times. The chain has TRBV5-6 and TRBJ2-5, with 7 bases identical to TRBD2. Per germline, CDR1 SGHDT and CDR2 YYEEEE. The trim removed 7 bases at V and 5 bases at J, leaving 14 bases unmatched. This CDR3 region has 15 residues. CDR3 bases: TGTGCCAGCCCGCCCCTCGCTAGCGGCAGGGAGACCCAGTACTTC. It is translated as CASPPLASGRETQYF. The entire variable domain, with the rest obtained from reference TRBV5-6 and TRBJ2-5, is as follows: DAGVTQSPTHLIKTRGQQVTLRCSPKSGHDTVSWYQQALGQGPQFIFQYYEEEERQRGNFPDRFSGHQFPNYSSELNVNALLLGDSALYLCASPPLASGRETQYFGPGTRLLVL.

The chain uses TRBV6-1 and TRBJ2-5; 12 positions match TRBD2. Per the germline V gene, CDR1 is MNHNS and CDR2 is SASEGT. J was trimmed by 5 bases and V by 7 bases; bases with no gene match: 8. The CDR3 consists of 15 residues. The CDR3 DNA follows: TGTGCCAGCACCCGGACTAGCGGGACGCCGGAGACCCAGTACTTC. It codes for CASTRTSGTPETQYF.

This clonotype showed up many times. J is TRBJ1-1 and V is TRBV28; the D gene is possibly TRBD1 (6 bases). Germline CDR1 is MDHEN and CDR2 is SYDVKM. CDR3 size: 14 residues. The V end was cut by 4 bases, the J end by 4 bases, with 13 bases between. CDR3 protein: CASSSPGAATEAFF. DNA for the CDR3: TGTGCCAGCAGTTCGCCAGGGGCGGCCACTGAAGCTTTCTTT. The variable domain in full, completed from reference TRBV28 and TRBJ1-1, reads DVKVTQSSRYLVKRTGEKVFLECVQDMDHENMFWYRQDPGLGLRLIYFSYDVKMKEKGDIPEGYSVSREKKERFSLILESASTNQTSMYLCASSSPGAATEAFFGQGTRLTVV.

This clonotype was counted at least ten times. J is TRBJ2-5 and V is TRBV29-1; TRBD2 agrees at 11 bases. Trimming at V came to 8 bases and at J to 5 bases, leaving 7 bases not matched to a gene. CDR3 size: 13 residues. The germline gives CDR1 SQVTM, CDR2 ANQGSEA. DNA of the CDR3: TGCAGCCTACGACTAGCGGGAAGGGAGACCCAGTACTTC. Translating it yields CSLRLAGRETQYF.

The sample holds many counts of this clonotype. This chain links TRBV2 with TRBJ1-2; maybe TRBD1 (5 bases). The germline V and J ends were trimmed by 11 bases and 6 bases, with 16 bases remaining between them. Per the germline V gene, CDR1 is SNHLY and CDR2 is FYNNEI. This CDR3 has 12 amino acids. CDR3 sequence (DNA): TGTGCCGGGGCGGTTGGGGGTGATGGCTACACCTTC. Translated, it gives CAGAVGGDGYTF.

Many counts were recorded for this clonotype. This chain connects TRBV27 to TRBJ1-1; 7 nucleotides agree with TRBD1. The CDR3 contains 17 residues. Germline-derived CDR1 and CDR2 are MNHEY and SMNVEV (reference sequence). V gave up 3 bases and J gave up 0 bases; unmatched junction bases: 10. Here the CDR3 DNA reads TGTGCCAGCAGTTTCCTTCCGGGACAGACTTTGAACACTGAAGCTTTCTTT. Translating gives CASSFLPGQTLNTEAFF.